This TCR beta chain comes out of a study of T cell responses to AZD1222 COVID-19 vaccine. Study-wide findings and caveats: Nearly half of unique spike-specific TCRs reportedly avoided B.1.351 and B.1.1.7 mutated regions.

Assay: immunoSEQ multiplex PCR; the TCRdb copy retains only in-frame clones and omits some. The sample has 140,000 or so clones, around 89% seen once; the top ten hold approximately 4.5%. The germline V and J ends were trimmed by 1 base and 2 bases, with 15 bases remaining between them. The CDR3 spans 16 residues. Germline V gene sequence: CDR1 SGHNT, CDR2 YYREEE (reference sequence). Concerning this clone: As yet, its antigen is unknown.

The TCR originated in an adult in good health. The source material was peripheral blood, sampled on day 0 of AZD1222 vaccination. This chain joins TRBV5-4 and TRBJ1-2, with a weak D call TRBD1 (6 bases). DNA for the CDR3: TGTGCCAGCAGCTTGCGTCCAGGGGTACCAAACTATGGCTACACCTTC. This encodes CASSLRPGVPNYGYTF.